The clone carrying this TCR beta chain was observed a single time. This entry comes from a study of blood T cell repertoires in COVID-19. Whole-study context: The analysed material was cDNA or gDNA that came from T cells, B-cell-depleted T cells, or PBMCs.

Using immunoSEQ multiplex PCR, the repertoire was profiled, and TCRdb retains in-frame clones only, with some absent. The table includes approximately 31,000 clones, around 90% detected once. Germline V gives CDR1 LNHDA, CDR2 SQIVND (reference sequence). The CDR3 length is 17 residues. Specimen: peripheral blood. This receptor was obtained from a man aged 55 to 70 with active COVID-19. V gene TRBV19 combines with J gene TRBJ2-3; 13 positions match TRBD2. DNA of the CDR3: TGTGCGAGTCGGAGGACTAGCGGGGGCGGGGGCACAGATACGCAGTATTTT. Its protein product is CASRRTSGGGGTDTQYF.